Listed here are 23 T cell receptor beta chains from one sample, sequenced in a study of shared T cell receptors in the human thymus. The table came from immunoSEQ multiplex PCR; TCRdb's copy has only in-frame clones and leaves some out. The table has about 660,000 clones, 88% seen once. The data were also submitted as part of a second study, on human thymus T cells.

The sample comprised thymocytes. Receptors were obtained from a boy under two years old with a congenital heart defect.

This clone was seen once. The chain links TRBV7-2 to TRBJ2-7, with TRBD2 matching over 8 bases. Germline V CDR1 and CDR2: SGHTA, FQGNSA. Germline trimming cut 3 bases from V and 1 base from J; bases unmatched to any gene: 2. CDR3 length: 14 residues. CDR3 sequence (DNA): TGTGCCAGCAGCTTCGGGAGGGAGTCCTACGAGCAGTACTTC. Translation: CASSFGRESYEQYF.

The J gene is TRBJ1-4, the V gene TRBV11-3; D gene uncertain. This CDR3 spans 18 amino acids. V lost 1 base, J lost 0 bases, and 15 bases lay in between. Germline CDR1 is SGHNT and CDR2 is YENEEA. CDR3 sequence reads: CASSLVEGRIATNEKLFF. CDR3 in DNA: TGTGCCAGCAGCTTAGTCGAGGGCCGGATTGCAACTAATGAAAAACTGTTTTTT.

The CDR3 loop is CSVVWAGAAYEQYF. In nucleotides, the CDR3 is TGCAGCGTTGTATGGGCAGGGGCCGCCTACGAGCAGTACTTC. The V and J genes are TRBV29-1 and TRBJ2-7; maybe TRBD1 (6 bases). Germline values: CDR1 SQVTM, CDR2 ANQGSEA. The V end lost 4 bases, the J end lost 2 bases, and 15 bases lay between the germline ends. This CDR3 comprises 14 residues.

The chain combines TRBV28 with TRBJ2-7; D is undetermined. This CDR3 has 18 amino acids. CDR1 and CDR2 (germline): MDHEN, SYDVKM. The V end was cut by 4 bases, the J end by 2 bases, with 24 bases between. The CDR3 coding sequence is TGTGCCAGCAGTTCTTACCCCCCGGGTACCAAAAACCCCTACGAGCAGTACTTC. Its protein product is CASSSYPPGTKNPYEQYF.

The gene calls are TRBV6-1 and TRBJ2-1, with 12 positions matching TRBD2. This CDR3 comprises 15 residues. V dropped 7 bases and J dropped 8; count of bases not matched to a gene: 9. Germline lookup yields CDR1 MNHNS and CDR2 SASEGT. CDR3 in DNA: TGTGCCAGCAACCCGGGACTAGCGGGTGTCGATGAGCAGTTCTTC. It is translated as CASNPGLAGVDEQFF.

The chain has TRBV29-1 and TRBJ2-5, with TRBD1 matching over 7 bases. The CDR3 spans 16 residues. CDR1 and CDR2 (germline): SQVTM, ANQGSEA. Trimming removed 7 bases from V and 2 bases from J; junction bases left unmatched: 16. The CDR3 reads CSAHTSGGVQQETQYF. For the CDR3, the DNA is TGCAGCGCCCACACCTCAGGGGGTGTCCAACAAGAGACCCAGTACTTC.

The chain links TRBV29-1 to TRBJ2-7; 11 bases match TRBD2. The CDR3 spans 11 residues. Germline V CDR1 and CDR2: SQVTM, ANQGSEA. V lost 6 bases and J lost 6; bases outside the gene matches: 1. The CDR3 DNA follows: TGCAGCGTGGGGACTAGCGGCGAGCAGTACTTC. This translates into CSVGTSGEQYF.

V usage is TRBV12-5 and J usage is TRBJ1-2, with D maybe TRBD1 (5 bases). Germline V lookup: CDR1 LGHNT, CDR2 FRNRAP. Trimming removed 6 bases at V and 0 bases at J, with 14 bases between. The CDR3 has 15 residues. The DNA of the CDR3 is TGTGCTAGTGGCCCTCGCAGGGACTCTAACTATGGCTACACCTTC. Protein: CASGPRRDSNYGYTF.

Notes on this clone: Other DNA sequences in this specimen translate into the identical CDR3. The genes are TRBV5-1 and TRBJ2-5, with 14 bases that match TRBD2. Unmatched junction bases numbered 13, after V lost 8 bases and J lost 4 bases. Germline CDR1 and CDR2: SGHRS and YFSETQ. This CDR3 spans 17 amino acids. The CDR3, as DNA: TGCGCCAGTAGCCTGACTAGCGGGAGGGCCGTGGGAGAGACCCAGTACTTC. Its protein is CASSLTSGRAVGETQYF.

This clone came up once. This rearrangement joins TRBV9 to TRBJ2-1, with TRBD2 matching 7 bases. The V and J ends lost 0 bases and 5 bases, in that order; junction bases with no gene match: 17. The germline V gene encodes CDR1 SGDLS and CDR2 YYNGEE. The CDR3 has 19 residues. CDR3 sequence (DNA): TGTGCCAGCAGCGTAGCAACCAACCTGGGCGGGAGAAGGGACAATGAGCAGTTCTTC. This gives the protein CASSVATNLGGRRDNEQFF.

The V gene is TRBV20-1, the J gene TRBJ2-2; D ambiguous. V was shortened by 6 bases and J by 2 bases, with 4 bases between the two germline ends. This CDR3 is 11 amino acids long. Germline values: CDR1 DFQATT, CDR2 SNEGSKA (reference sequence). CDR3 DNA sequence: TGCAGTGCCAAAAACACCGGGGAGCTGTTTTTT. Protein: CSAKNTGELFF.

This clone was detected only once. This chain uses TRBV5-1 with TRBJ2-7; 10 nucleotides match TRBD2. The V gene end was trimmed by 5 bases and the J gene end by 5 bases; junction bases not matched to a gene: 7. This CDR3 has 14 residues. Germline V CDR1 and CDR2: SGHRS, YFSETQ. The CDR3 bases are TGCGCCAGCAGGGGTAGCGGGAGGTTCGACGAGCAGTACTTC. Translation: CASRGSGRFDEQYF.

V and J are TRBV5-1 and TRBJ2-1, with 7 positions matching TRBD2. The CDR3 is 16 residues long. V lost 0 bases and J lost 6; bases outside the gene matches: 9. Germline CDR1 is SGHRS and CDR2 is YFSETQ. The CDR3 DNA sequence: TGCGCCAGCAGCTTGGTAAAGCGGGATGAAGTCAATGAGCAGTTCTTC. Its translation is CASSLVKRDEVNEQFF. The whole variable domain, remainder taken from reference TRBV5-1 and TRBJ2-1, is KAGVTQTPRYLIKTRGQQVTLSCSPISGHRSVSWYQQTPGQGLQFLFEYFSETQRNKGNFPGRFSGRQFSNSRSEMNVSTLELGDSALYLCASSLVKRDEVNEQFFGPGTRLTVL.

In DNA, the CDR3 is TGTGCCAGCAGATCGGACAGGGGCTCCTACGAGCAGTACTTC. Translation: CASRSDRGSYEQYF. The chain combines TRBV28 with TRBJ2-7; 9 bases align to TRBD1. Germline-derived CDR1 and CDR2 are MDHEN and SYDVKM. The CDR3 contains 14 residues. V lost 6 bases, J lost 0 bases, and 3 bases stayed unmatched.

The chain employs TRBV28 and TRBJ1-2; D unresolved. Trimming pared 6 bases from V and 3 bases from J, leaving 17 bases between. Per the germline V gene, CDR1 is MDHEN and CDR2 is SYDVKM. The CDR3 extends over 15 amino acids. The CDR3 DNA reads as TGTGCCAGCAGGATGAATCCCTCAGGCGACTATGGCTACACCTTC. The encoded protein is CASRMNPSGDYGYTF.

The V gene is TRBV6-1, the J gene TRBJ1-5; 10 positions agree with TRBD1. CDR1 is MNHNS and CDR2 is SASEGT in the germline V gene. V lost 2 bases to trimming and J lost 12 bases; unmatched junction nucleotides: 13. The CDR3 totals 16 residues. The CDR3 nucleotides are TGTGCCAGCAGTGAACGGAGTTGGGACAGGGGTAAAATCCAGCATTTT. Translating it yields CASSERSWDRGKIQHF.

The chain recombines TRBV28 with TRBJ1-4; D might be TRBD1 (5 bases). Germline V gene sequence: CDR1 MDHEN, CDR2 SYDVKM. V dropped 8 bases and J dropped 11 bases, with 21 bases sitting between them. The CDR3 loop spans 14 amino acids. CDR3 residues: CASGTGPPIRKLFF. The CDR3 DNA sequence: TGTGCCAGCGGAACAGGCCCTCCCATAAGGAAACTGTTTTTT.

V gene TRBV4-1 combines with J gene TRBJ2-1, with 12 nucleotides matching TRBD2. The CDR3 loop spans 18 amino acids. The V and J ends lost 1 base and 8 bases, in that order; junction bases with no gene match: 12. CDR1 and CDR2 (germline): MGHRA, YSYEKL. CDR3 DNA sequence: TGCGCCAGCAGCCAAGTGGCTAGCGGGAGGGCCAGACAGGATGAGCAGTTCTTC. Protein product: CASSQVASGRARQDEQFF.

The chain has TRBV2 and TRBJ1-2; D is uncertain. Germline assignment: CDR1 SNHLY and CDR2 FYNNEI. This CDR3 region has 15 residues. V dropped 8 bases and J dropped 5 bases, with 21 bases sitting between them. The CDR3 DNA follows: TGTGCCAGCCGGTGGGCGGGCCTTAGTCCGTATGGCTACACCTTC. Its translation is CASRWAGLSPYGYTF.

J is TRBJ1-4 and V is TRBV9; perhaps TRBD1 as D (5 bases). Per the germline V gene, CDR1 is SGDLS and CDR2 is YYNGEE. V lost 0 bases to trimming and J lost 4 bases, with 13 bases between them. CDR3 length: 16 amino acids. CDR3 bases: TGTGCCAGCAGCGTAGGGTTAGACAGTCTTAATGAAAAACTGTTTTTT. This codes for CASSVGLDSLNEKLFF.

The CDR3 DNA reads TGTGCCAGCAGCCACCCGGGACTAGACGTTTCGAATGAGCAGTTCTTC. Translation: CASSHPGLDVSNEQFF. V usage is TRBV14 and J usage is TRBJ2-1; 8 nucleotides line up with TRBD2. Trimming at V came to 3 bases and at J to 7 bases, leaving 11 bases not matched to a gene. The length of the CDR3 is 16 residues. Per germline, CDR1 SGHDN and CDR2 FVKESK.

This chain uses TRBV18 with TRBJ2-3; D is perhaps TRBD1 (6 bases). The CDR3 covers 14 residues. Per the germline V gene, CDR1 is KGHSH and CDR2 is LQKENI. The V end was cut by 1 base, the J end by 3 bases, with 8 bases between. The CDR3 is CASSPRQGTDTQYF. The CDR3 DNA reads TGTGCCAGCTCACCACGCCAGGGGACAGATACGCAGTATTTT.

The V call is TRBV12-5, the J call TRBJ2-3; the match to TRBD2 covers 7 bases. The CDR3 spans 13 residues. CDR1 and CDR2 from the germline V gene are LGHNT and FRNRAP. With V trimmed by 7 bases and J by 5 bases, 6 bases remained unmatched. The CDR3 nucleotides are TGTGCTAGTGCCCATTCGGGGGGAGATACGCAGTATTTT. It specifies CASAHSGGDTQYF.